This TCR beta chain was captured in a study of T cell repertoires in cytomegalovirus infection. TCRdb reprocessed the reads with MiXCR, giving one entry per CDR3 protein. The sample comprises about 450,000 distinct CDR3 sequences, approximately 33% of which are singletons, and approximately 14% rests with the top ten. There are a few counts of this clonotype. CDR1 is SGHAT, CDR2 FQNNGV, per germline. This CDR3 has 12 amino acids. Deletions cut 10 bases from V and 5 bases from J, with 14 bases between. This receptor was identified in a human donor in good health (CMV status not recorded). Some clones in this sample may be carry-over from other donors' samples. This sequence joins TRBV11-2 and TRBJ2-5, with D perhaps given as TRBD1 or TRBD2 (5 bases each). The sample consisted of PBMCs. The CDR3 reads CATSGGFETQYF. DNA for the CDR3: TGTGCCACCTCTGGGGGTTTCGAGACCCAGTACTTC.